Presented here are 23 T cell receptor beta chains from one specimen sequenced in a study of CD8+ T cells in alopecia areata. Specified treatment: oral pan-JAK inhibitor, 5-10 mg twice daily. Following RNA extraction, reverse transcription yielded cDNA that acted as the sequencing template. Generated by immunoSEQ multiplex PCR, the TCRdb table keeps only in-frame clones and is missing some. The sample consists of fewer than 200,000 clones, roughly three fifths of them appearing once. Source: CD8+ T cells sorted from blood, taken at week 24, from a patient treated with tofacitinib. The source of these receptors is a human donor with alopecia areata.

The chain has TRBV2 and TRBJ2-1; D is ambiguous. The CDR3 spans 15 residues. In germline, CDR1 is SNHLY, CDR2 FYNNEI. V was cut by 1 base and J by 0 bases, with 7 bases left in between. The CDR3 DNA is TGTGCCAGCAGTGAAGGACCGAGCTCCTACAATGAGCAGTTCTTC. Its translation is CASSEGPSSYNEQFF.

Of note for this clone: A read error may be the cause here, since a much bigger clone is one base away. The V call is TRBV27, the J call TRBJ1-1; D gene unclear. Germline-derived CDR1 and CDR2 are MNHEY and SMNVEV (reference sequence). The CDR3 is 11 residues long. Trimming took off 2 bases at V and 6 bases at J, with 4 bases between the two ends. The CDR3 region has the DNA TGTGCCAGCAGTTTAGGTGCTGAAGCTTTCTTT. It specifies CASSLGAEAFF.

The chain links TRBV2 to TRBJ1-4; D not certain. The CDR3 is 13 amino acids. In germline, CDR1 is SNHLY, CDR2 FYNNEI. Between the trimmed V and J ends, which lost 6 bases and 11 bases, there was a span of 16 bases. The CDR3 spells CASRRAPPGKLFF. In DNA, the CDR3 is TGTGCCAGCAGGAGGGCTCCACCGGGGAAACTGTTTTTT.

CDR3 region: CASSSVGEQFF. The CDR3 region has the DNA TGTGCCAGCAGCTCGGTGGGCGAGCAGTTCTTC. The chain couples TRBV13 to TRBJ2-1; D unresolved. The V gene lost 4 bases and the J gene lost 10 bases, with 8 bases spanning the gap. The CDR3 contains 11 residues. CDR1 is PRHDT, CDR2 FYEKMQ, per germline (reference sequence). Drawing the rest from reference TRBV13 and TRBJ2-1, the complete variable domain is AAGVIQSPRHLIKEKRETATLKCYPIPRHDTVYWYQQGPGQDPQFLISFYEKMQSDKGSIPDRFSAQQFSDYHSELNMSSLELGDSALYFCASSSVGEQFFGPGTRLTVL.

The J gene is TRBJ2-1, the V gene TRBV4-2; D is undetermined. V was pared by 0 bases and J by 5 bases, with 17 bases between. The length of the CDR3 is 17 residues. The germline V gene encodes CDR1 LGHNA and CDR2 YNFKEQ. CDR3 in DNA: TGTGCCAGCAGCCAAGACGGCGTGGCGGTCCCTAACAATGAGCAGTTCTTC. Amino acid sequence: CASSQDGVAVPNNEQFF.

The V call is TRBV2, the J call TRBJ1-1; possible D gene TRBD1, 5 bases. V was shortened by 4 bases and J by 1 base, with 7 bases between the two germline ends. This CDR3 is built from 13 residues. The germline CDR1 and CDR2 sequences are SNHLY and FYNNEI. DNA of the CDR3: TGTGCCAGCAGTGCGGGGGGGAACACTGAAGCTTTCTTT. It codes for CASSAGGNTEAFF.

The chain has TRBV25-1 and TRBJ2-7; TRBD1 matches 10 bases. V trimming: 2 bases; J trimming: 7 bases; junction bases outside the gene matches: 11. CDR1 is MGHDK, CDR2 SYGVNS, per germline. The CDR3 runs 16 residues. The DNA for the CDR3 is TGTGCCAGCAGTGAAATGACAGGGGGCGCCGCCGGGGAGCAGTACTTC. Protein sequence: CASSEMTGGAAGEQYF.

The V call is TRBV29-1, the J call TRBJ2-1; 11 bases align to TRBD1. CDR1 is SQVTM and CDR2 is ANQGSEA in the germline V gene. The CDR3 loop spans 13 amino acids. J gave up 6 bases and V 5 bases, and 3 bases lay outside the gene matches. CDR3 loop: CSVRTGGFNEQFF. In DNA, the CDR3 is TGCAGCGTTCGGACAGGGGGCTTCAATGAGCAGTTCTTC.

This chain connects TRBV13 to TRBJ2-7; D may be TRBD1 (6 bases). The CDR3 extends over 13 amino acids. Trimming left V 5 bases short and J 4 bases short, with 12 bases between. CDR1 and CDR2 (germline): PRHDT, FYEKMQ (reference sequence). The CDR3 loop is CASSPATGYEQYF. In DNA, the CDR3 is TGTGCCAGCAGCCCAGCCACAGGGTACGAGCAGTACTTC.

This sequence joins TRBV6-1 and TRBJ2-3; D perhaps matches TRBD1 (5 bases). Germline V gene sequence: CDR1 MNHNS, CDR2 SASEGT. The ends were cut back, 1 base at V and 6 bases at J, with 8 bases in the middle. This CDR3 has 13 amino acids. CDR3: CASSEVQGDTQYF. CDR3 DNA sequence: TGTGCCAGCAGTGAAGTGCAGGGCGATACGCAGTATTTT.

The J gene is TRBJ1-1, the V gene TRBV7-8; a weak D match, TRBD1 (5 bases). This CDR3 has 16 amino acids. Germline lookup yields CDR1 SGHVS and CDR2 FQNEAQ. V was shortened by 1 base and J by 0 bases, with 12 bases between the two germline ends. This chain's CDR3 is CASSLGTWGLNTEAFF. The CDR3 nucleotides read TGTGCCAGCAGCTTAGGCACGTGGGGACTGAACACTGAAGCTTTCTTT.

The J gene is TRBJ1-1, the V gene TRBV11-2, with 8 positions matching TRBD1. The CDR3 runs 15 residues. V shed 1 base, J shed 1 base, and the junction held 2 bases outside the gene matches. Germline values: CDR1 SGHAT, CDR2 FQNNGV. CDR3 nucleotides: TGTGCCAGCAGCTTAGCGGGACAGGCGAACACTGAAGCTTTCTTT. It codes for CASSLAGQANTEAFF.

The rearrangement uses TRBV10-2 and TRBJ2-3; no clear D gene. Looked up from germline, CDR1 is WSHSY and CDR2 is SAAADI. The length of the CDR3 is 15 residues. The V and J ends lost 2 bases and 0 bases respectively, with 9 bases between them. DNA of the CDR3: TGCGCCAGCAGTGAGATAAGTACTAGCACAGATACGCAGTATTTT. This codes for CASSEISTSTDTQYF.

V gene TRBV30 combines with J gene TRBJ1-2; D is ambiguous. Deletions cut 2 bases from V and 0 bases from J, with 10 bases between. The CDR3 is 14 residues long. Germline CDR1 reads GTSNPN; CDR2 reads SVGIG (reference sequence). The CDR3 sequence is CAWSPPGPNYGYTF. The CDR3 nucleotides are TGTGCCTGGAGTCCGCCGGGTCCTAACTATGGCTACACCTTC.

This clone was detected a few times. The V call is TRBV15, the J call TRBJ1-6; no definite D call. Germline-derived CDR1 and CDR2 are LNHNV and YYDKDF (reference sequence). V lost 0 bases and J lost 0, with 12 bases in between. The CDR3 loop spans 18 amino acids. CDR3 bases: TGTGCCACCAGCAGAGATAGGCCCCATAGCTCCTATAATTCACCCCTCCACTTT. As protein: CATSRDRPHSSYNSPLHF.

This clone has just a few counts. Here the CDR3 reads CSVETGQGSSYEQYF. DNA for the CDR3: TGCAGCGTTGAAACGGGACAGGGAAGCTCCTACGAGCAGTACTTC. V gene TRBV29-1 combines with J gene TRBJ2-7, with TRBD1 identical over 9 bases. CDR1 SQVTM and CDR2 ANQGSEA come from the germline V gene. With V trimmed by 2 bases and J by 0 bases, 5 bases remained unmatched. The CDR3 loop spans 15 amino acids.

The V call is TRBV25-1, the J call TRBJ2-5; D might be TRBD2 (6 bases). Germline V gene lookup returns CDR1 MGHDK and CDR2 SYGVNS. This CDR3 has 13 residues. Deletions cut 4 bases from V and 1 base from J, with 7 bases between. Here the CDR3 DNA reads TGTGCCAGCAGTGTGGGACTCCAAGAGACCCAGTACTTC. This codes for CASSVGLQETQYF.

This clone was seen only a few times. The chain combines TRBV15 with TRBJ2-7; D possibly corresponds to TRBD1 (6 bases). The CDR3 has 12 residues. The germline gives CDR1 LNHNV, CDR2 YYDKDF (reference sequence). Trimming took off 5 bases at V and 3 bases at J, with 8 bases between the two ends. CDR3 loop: CATSGGYYEQYF. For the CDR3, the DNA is TGTGCCACCAGCGGGGGCTACTACGAGCAGTACTTC.

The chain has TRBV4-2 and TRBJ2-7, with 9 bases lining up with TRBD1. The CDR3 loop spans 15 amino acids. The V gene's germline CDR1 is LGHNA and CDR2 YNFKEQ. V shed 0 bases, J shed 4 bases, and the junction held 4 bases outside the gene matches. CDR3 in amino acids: CASSQEGQGNYEQYF. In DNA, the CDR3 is TGTGCCAGCAGCCAAGAGGGACAGGGAAATTACGAGCAGTACTTC.

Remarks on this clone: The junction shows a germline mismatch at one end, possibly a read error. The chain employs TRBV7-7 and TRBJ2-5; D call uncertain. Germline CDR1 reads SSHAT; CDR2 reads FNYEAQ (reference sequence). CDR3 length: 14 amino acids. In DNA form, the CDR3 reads TGTGCTAGCAGCTTAGTTGCGTATGGGGAGACCCAGTACTTC. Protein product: CASSLVAYGETQYF.

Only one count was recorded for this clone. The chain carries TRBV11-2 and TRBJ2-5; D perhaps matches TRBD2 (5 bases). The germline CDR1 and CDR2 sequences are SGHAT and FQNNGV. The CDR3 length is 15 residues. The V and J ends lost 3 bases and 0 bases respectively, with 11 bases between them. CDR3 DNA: TGTGCCAGCAGCTTCTTGAGGGTAGACCAAGAGACCCAGTACTTC. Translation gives CASSFLRVDQETQYF.

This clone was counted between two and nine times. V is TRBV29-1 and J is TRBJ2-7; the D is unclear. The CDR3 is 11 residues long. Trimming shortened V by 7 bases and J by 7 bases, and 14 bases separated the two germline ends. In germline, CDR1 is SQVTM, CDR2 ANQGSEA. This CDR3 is CSASRRREQYF. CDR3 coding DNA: TGCAGCGCCTCTCGGCGGCGGGAGCAGTACTTC.

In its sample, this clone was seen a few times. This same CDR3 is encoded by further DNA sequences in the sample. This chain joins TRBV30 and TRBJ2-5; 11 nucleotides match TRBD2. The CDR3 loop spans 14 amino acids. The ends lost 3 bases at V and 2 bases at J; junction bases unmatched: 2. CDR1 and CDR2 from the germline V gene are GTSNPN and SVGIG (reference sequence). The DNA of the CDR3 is TGTGCCTGGAGGCCTAGCGGGGGGCAAGAGACCCAGTACTTC. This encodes CAWRPSGGQETQYF. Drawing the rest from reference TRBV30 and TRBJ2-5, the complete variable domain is SQTIHQWPATLVQPVGSPLSLECTVEGTSNPNLYWYRQAAGRGLQLLFYSVGIGQISSEVPQNLSASRPQDRQFILSSKKLLLSDSGFYLCAWRPSGGQETQYFGPGTRLLVL.